What follows are 18 T cell receptor beta chains derived from one specimen sequenced in a study of OX40 agonist ivuxolimab in advanced cancers. Using immunoSEQ multiplex PCR, the repertoire was profiled, and TCRdb retains in-frame clones only, with some absent. This repertoire shows fewer than 40,000 clones, less than 85% found once; its top ten account for roughly 9.8%. This specimen was CD4+ or CD8+ T cells sorted from blood, taken in a trial of the OX40 agonist ivuxolimab. The receptors were sampled from an adult with an advanced solid tumor such as melanoma, head and neck, liver or kidney cancer.

This chain joins TRBV27 and TRBJ1-2; the D is unclear. The length of the CDR3 is 13 residues. Trimming took 2 bases from V and 8 from J, leaving 12 bases between them. CDR1 is MNHEY, CDR2 SMNVEV, per germline (reference sequence). In DNA form, the CDR3 reads TGTGCCAGCAGTTTACATGGTAGCGCCGGCTACACCTTC. It yields the protein CASSLHGSAGYTF.

The V and J genes are TRBV7-8 and TRBJ2-2; D not resolved. The CDR3 runs 12 residues. Trimming removed 3 bases from V and 4 bases from J, with 3 bases in between. Germline lookup yields CDR1 SGHVS and CDR2 FQNEAQ. The CDR3 DNA reads TGTGCCAGCAGCTTCCTCACCGGGGAGCTGTTTTTT. Its translation: CASSFLTGELFF.

Only a few counts were recorded for this clone. The chain couples TRBV30 to TRBJ1-5; 7 bases agree with TRBD1. J gave up 0 bases and V 2 bases, and 4 bases lay outside the gene matches. This CDR3 has 15 residues. From germline, CDR1 is GTSNPN and CDR2 SVGIG (reference sequence). The DNA for the CDR3 is TGTGCCTGGAGTCGGGACAGTATTAGCAATCAGCCCCAGCATTTT. Translated, it gives CAWSRDSISNQPQHF.

V is TRBV30 and J is TRBJ1-4, with TRBD1 matching 11 bases. This CDR3 spans 15 amino acids. Germline CDR1 reads GTSNPN; CDR2 reads SVGIG (reference sequence). Trimming removed 2 bases from V and 5 bases from J; junction bases left unmatched: 4. The CDR3 DNA follows: TGTGCCTGGAGTCCGGACAGGGGGCTGAATGAAAAACTGTTTTTT. Its protein product is CAWSPDRGLNEKLFF.

The V and J genes are TRBV11-1 and TRBJ2-2; weak D call: TRBD2 (5 bases). CDR3 length equals 15 residues. Germline CDR1 and CDR2: SGHAT and FQDESV (reference sequence). V lost 7 bases and J 4 bases, leaving 16 bases between the germline ends. In nucleotides, the CDR3 is TGTGCCAGCACCTCCGGACTGGGCCCCACCGGGGAGCTGTTTTTT. Residues: CASTSGLGPTGELFF.

This clone was detected once. This rearrangement joins TRBV4-2 to TRBJ1-6, with D hard to call. This CDR3 comprises 15 residues. Trimming removed 0 bases at V and 7 bases at J, with 10 bases between. Germline CDR1 is LGHNA and CDR2 is YNFKEQ. CDR3 sequence: CASSQELVGNSPLHF. CDR3 sequence (DNA): TGTGCCAGCAGCCAAGAGTTGGTCGGGAATTCACCCCTCCACTTT.

This clone was seen more than once but under ten times. This chain links TRBV28 with TRBJ2-7, with 7 bases identical to TRBD1. Trimming cost V 4 bases and J 5 bases; bases outside gene matches: 11. Per the germline V gene, CDR1 is MDHEN and CDR2 is SYDVKM. The CDR3 runs 15 residues. This CDR3 is CASSSYRGNPHEQYF. The DNA of the CDR3 is TGTGCCAGCAGTTCCTACAGGGGCAATCCCCACGAGCAGTACTTC.

This clone was observed a few times. The rearrangement uses TRBV7-8 and TRBJ1-1; TRBD1 might be the D (5 bases). Germline lookup yields CDR1 SGHVS and CDR2 FQNEAQ. V shed 3 bases and J shed 1 base, with 6 bases lying between them. The CDR3 consists of 13 residues. DNA of the CDR3: TGTGCCAGCAGCTTCACAGGGAACACTGAAGCTTTCTTT. It specifies CASSFTGNTEAFF.

J is TRBJ2-5 and V is TRBV28; 7 nucleotides agree with TRBD1. The CDR3 runs 15 residues. The germline V gene encodes CDR1 MDHEN and CDR2 SYDVKM. J gave up 1 base and V 6 bases, and 8 bases lay outside the gene matches. CDR3 protein: CASRPTTGPQETQYF. The CDR3 region has the DNA TGTGCCAGCAGACCCACGACAGGGCCCCAAGAGACCCAGTACTTC.

The chain combines TRBV2 with TRBJ2-2, with 10 bases lining up with TRBD1. The CDR3 runs to 16 residues. V lost 6 bases to trimming and J lost 6 bases; unmatched junction nucleotides: 10. The V gene's germline CDR1 is SNHLY and CDR2 FYNNEI. The CDR3, as DNA: TGTGCCAGCAGCCCCCCCGGGACAGGGGACGCCGGGGAGCTGTTTTTT. This translates into CASSPPGTGDAGELFF.

The chain uses TRBV2 and TRBJ1-2; D is unresolved. Germline V gene lookup returns CDR1 SNHLY and CDR2 FYNNEI. The CDR3 extends over 13 amino acids. Between the trimmed V and J ends, which lost 6 bases and 7 bases, there was a span of 15 bases. The CDR3 sequence: CASRAGISAGYTF. The CDR3 region has the DNA TGTGCCAGCAGGGCGGGGATCTCGGCTGGCTACACCTTC.

This clone occurred a few times. The rearrangement uses TRBV2 and TRBJ1-1; the match to TRBD1 covers 10 bases. V lost 5 bases to trimming and J lost 7 bases; unmatched junction nucleotides: 13. The length of the CDR3 is 16 residues. From germline, CDR1 is SNHLY and CDR2 FYNNEI. The CDR3 DNA follows: TGTGCCAGCAGTTCGGGACAGGGGCCCTTCTGGGGTGAAGCTTTCTTT. Amino acids: CASSSGQGPFWGEAFF. Full variable domain (outside the CDR3, taken from reference TRBV2 and TRBJ1-1): EPEVTQTPSHQVTQMGQEVILRCVPISNHLYFYWYRQILGQKVEFLVSFYNNEISEKSEIFDDQFSVERPDGSNFTLKIRSTKLEDSAMYFCASSSGQGPFWGEAFFGQGTRLTVV.

This clone occurred a few times. This chain links TRBV4-1 with TRBJ1-3, with no clear D. The CDR3 extends over 19 amino acids. Germline CDR1 reads MGHRA; CDR2 reads YSYEKL. The ends were cut back, 1 base at V and 0 bases at J, with 19 bases in the middle. CDR3 sequence: CASSQAPAGIPSSGNTIYF. CDR3 DNA sequence: TGCGCCAGCAGCCAAGCCCCCGCCGGGATTCCAAGCTCTGGAAACACCATATATTTT.

The rearrangement joins TRBV5-5 to TRBJ1-1; 8 bases match TRBD1. The CDR3 sequence is 18 residues long. Germline V gene lookup returns CDR1 SGHKS and CDR2 YYEKEE (reference sequence). V lost 4 bases to trimming and J lost 0 bases; unmatched junction nucleotides: 14. This CDR3 reads CASSISTGVTLMNTEAFF. The CDR3 DNA reads as TGTGCCAGCAGCATATCGACAGGGGTTACACTTATGAACACTGAAGCTTTCTTT.

The chain employs TRBV28 and TRBJ2-5; 7 nucleotides agree with TRBD1. The tail of the sequence fits TRBJ2-7 better, so the J call may be wrong. The CDR3 runs to 14 residues. CDR1 and CDR2 from the germline V gene are MDHEN and SYDVKM. The CDR3 loop reads CASSDRVVTYEQYF. The CDR3 bases are TGTGCCAGCAGCGACAGGGTGGTTACCTACGAGCAGTACTTC.

V and J are TRBV5-4 and TRBJ1-1; D remains ambiguous. Germline CDR1 is SGHNT and CDR2 is YYREEE (reference sequence). Deletions cut 5 bases from V and 1 base from J, with 18 bases between. CDR3 length: 16 amino acids. CDR3 region: CASSPLRTEPNTEAFF. For the CDR3, the DNA is TGTGCCAGCAGTCCCCTAAGAACAGAGCCGAACACTGAAGCTTTCTTT. The variable domain in full, completed from reference TRBV5-4 and TRBJ1-1, reads ETGVTQSPTHLIKTRGQQVTLRCSSQSGHNTVSWYQQALGQGPQFIFQYYREEENGRGNFPPRFSGLQFPNYSSELNVNALELDDSALYLCASSPLRTEPNTEAFFGQGTRLTVV.

Comments on this clone: The junction shows a germline mismatch at one end, possibly a read error. The genes are TRBV5-1 and TRBJ1-6, with no clear D. Germline CDR1 and CDR2: SGHRS and YFSETQ. The CDR3 runs 14 residues. In DNA, the CDR3 is TGCGCCAGCAGCTTGTCGGGGTATAGTTCACCCCTCCACTTT. Encoded protein: CASSLSGYSSPLHF.

The V call is TRBV11-3, the J call TRBJ2-3; 9 nucleotides match TRBD2. Germline values: CDR1 SGHNT, CDR2 YENEEA. J was trimmed by 4 bases and V by 3 bases; bases with no gene match: 2. This CDR3 contains 14 residues. The CDR3: CASSFGGGADTQYF. In DNA, the CDR3 is TGTGCCAGCAGCTTTGGCGGGGGGGCAGATACGCAGTATTTT.